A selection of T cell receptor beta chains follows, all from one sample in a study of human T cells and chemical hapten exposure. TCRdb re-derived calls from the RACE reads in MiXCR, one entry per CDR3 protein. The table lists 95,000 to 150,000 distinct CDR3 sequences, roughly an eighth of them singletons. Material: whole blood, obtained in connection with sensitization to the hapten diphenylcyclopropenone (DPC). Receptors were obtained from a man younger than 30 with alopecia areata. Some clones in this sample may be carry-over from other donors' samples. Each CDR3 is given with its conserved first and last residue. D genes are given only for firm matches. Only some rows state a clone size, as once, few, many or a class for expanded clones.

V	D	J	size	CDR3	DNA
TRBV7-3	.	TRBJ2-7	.	CASSPGAGGYEQYF	TGTGCCAGCAGCCCAGGGGCGGGCGGCTACGAGCAGTACTTC
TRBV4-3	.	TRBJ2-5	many	CASSQGPGRRQETQYF	TGCGCCAGCAGCCAAGGTCCTGGCAGGCGACAAGAGACCCAGTACTTC
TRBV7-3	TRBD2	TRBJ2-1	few	CASSLRTSGGSSYNEQFF	TGTGCCAGCAGCTTAAGGACTAGCGGGGGAAGCTCCTACAATGAGCAGTTCTTC
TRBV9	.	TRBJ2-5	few	CASTSRGRGQETQYF	TGTGCCAGCACCTCTCGGGGAAGGGGCCAAGAGACCCAGTACTTC
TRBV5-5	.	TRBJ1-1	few	CASVGNLNTEAFF	TGTGCCAGCGTAGGAAACCTGAACACTGAAGCTTTCTTT
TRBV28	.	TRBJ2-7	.	CASSRTLSYEQYF	TGTGCCAGCTCTCGGACTCTCTCCTACGAGCAGTACTTC
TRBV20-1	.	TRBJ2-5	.	CSGHLQETQYF	TGCAGTGGCCACCTCCAAGAGACCCAGTACTTC
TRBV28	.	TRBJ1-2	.	CASRPSPTGYGYTF	TGTGCCAGCAGACCATCCCCGACAGGCTATGGCTACACCTTC
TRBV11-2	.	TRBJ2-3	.	CASSLNAASTDTQYF	TGTGCCAGCAGCCTTAATGCCGCTAGCACAGATACGCAGTATTTT
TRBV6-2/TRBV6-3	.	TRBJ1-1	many	CASSQEGEYTEAFF	TGTGCCAGCAGTCAGGAAGGGGAGTACACTGAAGCTTTCTTT
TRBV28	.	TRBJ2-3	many	CASSLRGEGTQYF	TGTGCCAGCAGTTTGCGAGGGGAAGGTACGCAGTATTTT
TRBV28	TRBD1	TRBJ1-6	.	CASSERQGGNSPLHF	TGTGCCAGCAGTGAGAGGCAGGGGGGTAATTCACCCCTCCACTTT
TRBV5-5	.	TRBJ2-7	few	CASSLRTGFGRAYEQYF	TGTGCCAGCAGCTTACGGACGGGATTTGGTAGGGCCTACGAGCAGTACTTC
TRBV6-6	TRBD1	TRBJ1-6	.	CASSYRQGQGNSPLHF	TGTGCCAGCAGTTACCGGCAGGGACAGGGTAATTCACCCCTCCACTTT
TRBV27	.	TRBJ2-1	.	CASNNGGFNEQFF	TGTGCCAGCAATAATGGGGGCTTTAATGAGCAGTTCTTC
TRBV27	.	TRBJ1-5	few	CASSLGSGVRNQPQHF	TGTGCCAGCAGTTTAGGGTCGGGGGTAAGAAATCAGCCCCAGCATTTT
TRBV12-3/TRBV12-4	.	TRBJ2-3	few	CASSLGDRADTQYF	TGTGCCAGCAGTTTGGGAGATCGGGCAGATACGCAGTATTTT
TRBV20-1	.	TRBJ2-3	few	CSAKERPSRGHTQYF	TGCAGTGCTAAAGAGCGGCCTAGCAGGGGACATACGCAGTATTTT
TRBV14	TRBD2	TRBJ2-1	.	CASSQDGRGVYNEQFF	TGTGCCAGCAGCCAAGACGGGCGGGGGGTCTACAATGAGCAGTTCTTC
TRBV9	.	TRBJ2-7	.	CASSVGGGGSGEEQYF	TGTGCCAGCAGCGTAGGAGGCGGCGGGTCTGGGGAAGAGCAGTACTTC
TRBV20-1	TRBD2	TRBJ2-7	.	CSARWDYTYEQYF	TGCAGTGCTAGGTGGGACTACACCTACGAGCAGTACTTC
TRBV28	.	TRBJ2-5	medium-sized	CASNYLGGLQETQYF	TGTGCCAGCAACTACCTCGGAGGACTCCAAGAGACCCAGTACTTC
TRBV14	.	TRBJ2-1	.	CASSPGRLYNEQFF	TGTGCCAGCAGCCCGGGACGGCTTTACAATGAGCAGTTCTTC
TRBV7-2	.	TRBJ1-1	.	CASSLTPEKFWGRAEAFF	TGTGCCAGCAGCTTGACTCCAGAGAAGTTTTGGGGGCGGGCTGAAGCTTTCTTT
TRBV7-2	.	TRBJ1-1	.	CASSTPMAVNEAFF	TGTGCCAGCAGTACTCCCATGGCAGTGAATGAAGCTTTCTTT
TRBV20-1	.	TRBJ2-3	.	CSARVSDGGTDTQYF	TGCAGTGCTAGGGTCTCGGACGGTGGAACAGATACGCAGTATTTT
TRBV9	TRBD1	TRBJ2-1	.	CASSPHQTGGADNEQFF	TGTGCCAGCAGCCCTCACCAGACAGGGGGCGCGGACAATGAGCAGTTCTTC
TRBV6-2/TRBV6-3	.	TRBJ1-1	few	CASSYSSSSGYTEAFF	TGTGCCAGCAGTTACTCCTCGAGCAGTGGGTACACTGAAGCTTTCTTT
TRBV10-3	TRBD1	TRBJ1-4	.	CATQGETNEKLFF	TGTGCCACCCAGGGGGAGACTAATGAAAAACTGTTTTTT
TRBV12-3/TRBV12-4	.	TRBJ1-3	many	CASSLFGEGIRNTIYF	TGTGCCAGCAGTTTATTCGGGGAGGGAATACGAAACACCATATATTTT
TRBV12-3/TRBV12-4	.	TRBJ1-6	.	CASSSAGRESPLHF	TGTGCCAGCAGTTCGGCAGGGCGAGAGTCACCCCTCCACTTT
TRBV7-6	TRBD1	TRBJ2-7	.	CASSAHRGYEQYF	TGTGCCAGCAGCGCCCACAGGGGCTACGAGCAGTACTTC
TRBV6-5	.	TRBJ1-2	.	CASSSGTSNYGYTF	TGTGCCAGCAGTTCCGGGACATCTAACTATGGCTACACCTTC
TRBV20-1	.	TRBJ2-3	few	CSARKAAGLTDTQYF	TGCAGTGCTAGGAAGGCGGCGGGGCTCACAGATACGCAGTATTTT
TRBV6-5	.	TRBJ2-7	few	CASRDGTTYEQYF	TGTGCCAGCAGGGACGGGACAACCTACGAGCAGTACTTC
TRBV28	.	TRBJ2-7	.	CASTGGPYEQYF	TGTGCCAGCACCGGGGGCCCCTACGAGCAGTACTTC
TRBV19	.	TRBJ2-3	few	CASSSRTEGWTDTQYF	TGTGCCAGTAGTTCCAGGACAGAAGGGTGGACAGATACGCAGTATTTT